This T cell receptor beta chain was recovered during a study of human T cells and chemical hapten exposure. This clonotype was counted between two and nine times. Each CDR3 protein gets one entry after TCRdb re-called the RACE reads with MiXCR. The table shows roughly 52,000 distinct CDR3 sequences, with approximately 10% occurring only once. Time point noted: patch test 1, 2 weeks after DPC sensitization. Treatment indicated: therapeutic diphenylcyclopropenone sensitization with weekly scalp DPC. Blood, whole and unfractionated, served as the source for total RNA extraction. Germline CDR1 and CDR2: LNHDA and SQIVND (reference sequence). The CDR3 totals 14 residues. V trimming: 5 bases; J trimming: 5 bases; junction bases outside the gene matches: 6.

This rearrangement joins TRBV19 to TRBJ2-1; 7 bases map to TRBD1. The sample was whole blood, taken in connection with sensitization to the hapten diphenylcyclopropenone (DPC). This receptor was identified in a woman in her forties with alopecia areata. Some clones in this sample may be carry-over from other donors' samples. The CDR3 DNA reads as TGTGCCAGTAGTTGGACAGGCCGAAACAATGAGCAGTTCTTC. Its protein product is CASSWTGRNNEQFF.